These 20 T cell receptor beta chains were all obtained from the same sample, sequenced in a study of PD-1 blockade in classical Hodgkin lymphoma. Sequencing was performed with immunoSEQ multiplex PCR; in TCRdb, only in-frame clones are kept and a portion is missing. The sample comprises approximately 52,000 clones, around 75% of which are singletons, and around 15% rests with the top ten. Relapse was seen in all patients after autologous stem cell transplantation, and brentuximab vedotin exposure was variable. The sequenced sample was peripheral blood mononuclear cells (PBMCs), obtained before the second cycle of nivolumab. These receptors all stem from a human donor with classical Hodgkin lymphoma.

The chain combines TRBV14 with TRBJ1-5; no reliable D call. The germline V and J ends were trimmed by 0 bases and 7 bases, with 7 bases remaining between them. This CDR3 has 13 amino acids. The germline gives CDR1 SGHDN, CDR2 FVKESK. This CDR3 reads CASSQDWNQPQHF. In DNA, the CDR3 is TGTGCCAGCAGCCAAGATTGGAACCAGCCCCAGCATTTT.

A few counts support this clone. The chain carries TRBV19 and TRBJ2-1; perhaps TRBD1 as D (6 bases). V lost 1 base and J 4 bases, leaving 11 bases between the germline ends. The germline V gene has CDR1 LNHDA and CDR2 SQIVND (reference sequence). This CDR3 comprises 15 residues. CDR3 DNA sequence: TGTGCCAGTAGTATAGTCTCCGGACAGTACAATGAGCAGTTCTTC. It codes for CASSIVSGQYNEQFF.

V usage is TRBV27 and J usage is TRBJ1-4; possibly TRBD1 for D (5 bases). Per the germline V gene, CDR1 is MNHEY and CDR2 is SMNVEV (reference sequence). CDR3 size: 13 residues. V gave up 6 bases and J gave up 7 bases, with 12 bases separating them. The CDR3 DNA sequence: TGTGCCAGCAGAGGGACGATCCTTGAAAAACTGTTTTTT. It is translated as CASRGTILEKLFF.

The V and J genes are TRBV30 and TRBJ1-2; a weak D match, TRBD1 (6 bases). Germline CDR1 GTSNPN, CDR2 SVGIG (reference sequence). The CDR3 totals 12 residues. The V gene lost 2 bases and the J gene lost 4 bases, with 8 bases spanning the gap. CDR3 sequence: CAWSRTAYGYTF. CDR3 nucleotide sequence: TGTGCCTGGAGTCGGACAGCCTATGGCTACACCTTC.

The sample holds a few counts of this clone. CDR3 in DNA: TGTGCCAGCAGCGGACAGGGCCATCAGCCCCAGCATTTT. Protein: CASSGQGHQPQHF. The chain is built from TRBV27 and TRBJ1-5; 8 positions match TRBD1. V gave up 6 bases and J gave up 5 bases; unmatched junction bases: 3. CDR1 is MNHEY and CDR2 is SMNVEV in the germline V gene (reference sequence). The CDR3 runs 13 residues.

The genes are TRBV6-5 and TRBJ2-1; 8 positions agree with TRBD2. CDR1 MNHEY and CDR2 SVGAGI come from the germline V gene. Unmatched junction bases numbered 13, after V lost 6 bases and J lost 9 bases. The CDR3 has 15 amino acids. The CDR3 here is CASSALAGPQAEQFF. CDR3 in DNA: TGTGCCAGCAGCGCCTTAGCGGGACCACAAGCTGAGCAGTTCTTC.

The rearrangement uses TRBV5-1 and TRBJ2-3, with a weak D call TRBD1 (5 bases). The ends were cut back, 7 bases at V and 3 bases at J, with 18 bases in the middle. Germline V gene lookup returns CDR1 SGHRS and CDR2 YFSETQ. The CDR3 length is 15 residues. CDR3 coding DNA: TGCGCCAGCGCTTATAGGCAGGGAACAACAGATACGCAGTATTTT. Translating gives CASAYRQGTTDTQYF.

DNA of the CDR3: TGTGCCAGCAGCTTAGTGCGTCTCGATAATGAGCAGTTCTTC. Amino acids: CASSLVRLDNEQFF. The V call is TRBV7-9, the J call TRBJ2-1; no clear D. The V end lost 1 base, the J end lost 7 bases, and 11 bases lay between the germline ends. The CDR3 consists of 14 residues. Germline values: CDR1 SEHNR, CDR2 FQNEAQ (reference sequence).

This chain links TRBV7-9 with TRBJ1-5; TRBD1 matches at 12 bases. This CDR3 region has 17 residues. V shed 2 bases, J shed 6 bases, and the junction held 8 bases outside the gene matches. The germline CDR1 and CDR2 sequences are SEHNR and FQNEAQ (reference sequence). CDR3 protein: CASSLWTGQGAFQPQHF. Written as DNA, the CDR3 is TGTGCCAGCAGCTTATGGACGGGACAGGGGGCATTTCAGCCCCAGCATTTT.

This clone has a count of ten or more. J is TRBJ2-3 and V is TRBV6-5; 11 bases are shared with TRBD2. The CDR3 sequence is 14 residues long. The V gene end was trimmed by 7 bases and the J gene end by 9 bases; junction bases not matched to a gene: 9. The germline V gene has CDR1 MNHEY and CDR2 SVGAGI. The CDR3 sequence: CASTPGLAAQTQYF. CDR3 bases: TGTGCCAGCACCCCGGGACTAGCGGCCCAGACGCAGTATTTT.

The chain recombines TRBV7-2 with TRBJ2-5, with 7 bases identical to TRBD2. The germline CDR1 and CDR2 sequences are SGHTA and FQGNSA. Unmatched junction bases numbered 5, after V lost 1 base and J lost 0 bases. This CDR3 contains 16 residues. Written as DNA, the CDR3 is TGTGCCAGCAGCTTAGGAGGACTAGTGAACCAAGAGACCCAGTACTTC. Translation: CASSLGGLVNQETQYF.

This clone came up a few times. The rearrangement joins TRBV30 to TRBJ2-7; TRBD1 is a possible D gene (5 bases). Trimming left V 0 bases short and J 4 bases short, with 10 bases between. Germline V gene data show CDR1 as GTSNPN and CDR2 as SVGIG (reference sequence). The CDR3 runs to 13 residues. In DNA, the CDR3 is TGTGCCTGGAGTGTACGACAGCCGTACGAGCAGTACTTC. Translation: CAWSVRQPYEQYF.

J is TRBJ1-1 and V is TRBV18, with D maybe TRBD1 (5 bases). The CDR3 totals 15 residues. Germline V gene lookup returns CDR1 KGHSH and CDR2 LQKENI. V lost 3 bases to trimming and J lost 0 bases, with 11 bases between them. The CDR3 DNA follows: TGTGCCAGCTCACCCCGGGGGGGGATGAACACTGAAGCTTTCTTT. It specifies CASSPRGGMNTEAFF.

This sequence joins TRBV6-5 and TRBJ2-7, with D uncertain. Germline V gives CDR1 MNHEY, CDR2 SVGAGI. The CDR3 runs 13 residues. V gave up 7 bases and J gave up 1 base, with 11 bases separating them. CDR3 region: CASKNGLSYEQYF. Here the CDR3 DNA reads TGTGCCAGCAAGAACGGGTTGTCCTACGAGCAGTACTTC.

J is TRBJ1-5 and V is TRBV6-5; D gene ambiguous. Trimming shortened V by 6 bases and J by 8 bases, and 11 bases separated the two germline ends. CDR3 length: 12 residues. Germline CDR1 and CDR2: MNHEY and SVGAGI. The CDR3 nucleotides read TGTGCCAGCAGCCACGGTTCCGAGCCCCAGCATTTT. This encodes CASSHGSEPQHF.

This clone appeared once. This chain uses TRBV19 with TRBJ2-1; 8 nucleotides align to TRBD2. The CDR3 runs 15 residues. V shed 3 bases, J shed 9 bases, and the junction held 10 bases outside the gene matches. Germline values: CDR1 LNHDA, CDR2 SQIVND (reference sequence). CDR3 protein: CASSILTGGPSEQFF. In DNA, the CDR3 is TGTGCCAGTAGTATTCTTACGGGAGGGCCTAGTGAGCAGTTCTTC. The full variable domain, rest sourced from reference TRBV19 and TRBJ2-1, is DGGITQSPKYLFRKEGQNVTLSCEQNLNHDAMYWYRQDPGQGLRLIYYSQIVNDFQKGDIAEGYSVSREKKESFPLTVTSAQKNPTAFYLCASSILTGGPSEQFFGPGTRLTVL.

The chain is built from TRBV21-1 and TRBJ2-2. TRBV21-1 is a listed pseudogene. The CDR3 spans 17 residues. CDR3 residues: CASSKEGREFGTGELFF. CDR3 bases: TGTGCCAGCAGCAAAGAGGGCAGGGAGTTTGGCACCGGGGAGCTGTTTTTT.

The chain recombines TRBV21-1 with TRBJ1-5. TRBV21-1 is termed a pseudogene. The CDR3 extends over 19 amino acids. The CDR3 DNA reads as TGTGCCAGCAGCAGTCCGAGGGGCAGGGATATTGGGAGCAATCAGCCCCAGCATTTT. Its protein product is CASSSPRGRDIGSNQPQHF.

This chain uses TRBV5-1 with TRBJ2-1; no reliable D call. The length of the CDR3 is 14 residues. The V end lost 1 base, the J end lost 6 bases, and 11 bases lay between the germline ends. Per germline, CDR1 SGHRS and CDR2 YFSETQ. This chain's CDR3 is CASSLLDHSNEQFF. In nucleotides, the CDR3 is TGCGCCAGCAGCTTGCTGGACCACTCCAATGAGCAGTTCTTC.

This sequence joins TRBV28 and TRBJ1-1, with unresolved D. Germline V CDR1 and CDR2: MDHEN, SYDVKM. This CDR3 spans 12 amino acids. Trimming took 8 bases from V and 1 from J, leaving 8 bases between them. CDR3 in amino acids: CASGLGNTEAFF. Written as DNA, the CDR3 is TGTGCCAGCGGCCTAGGGAACACTGAAGCTTTCTTT.